This T cell receptor beta chain was identified in a study of blood T cell repertoires in COVID-19. TCRdb's table, derived via immunoSEQ multiplex PCR, lists solely in-frame clones and lacks some. The repertoire holds over 150,000 clones, with over 80% as singletons. Germline values: CDR1 KGHSH, CDR2 LQKENI. Trimming removed 1 base from V and 1 base from J, with 10 bases in between. The CDR3 consists of 15 residues. The sample comprised peripheral blood. The chain joins TRBV18 to TRBJ2-5, with D tentatively TRBD2 (6 bases). This receptor was identified in a woman aged 60-70 years who had recovered from COVID-19. The CDR3 nucleotides read TGTGCCAGCTCACCACTTAGCGGATCCCAAGAGACCCAGTACTTC. This translates into CASSPLSGSQETQYF.